This passage covers 10 T cell receptor beta chains from one sample sequenced in a study of T-cell reconstitution after alpha-beta-depleted transplantation in children. Preparation of the TCRbeta library was carried out with unique molecular identifiers. TCRdb recomputed calls from the PCR reads with MiXCR, one row per CDR3 protein. This sample yields 200,000 to 250,000 distinct CDR3 sequences, of which approximately 11% are seen a single time; 28% belongs to the top ten. Sequenced here: PBMCs, sampled before TCRalphabeta/CD19-depleted stem cell transplant. These TCRs come from a child in the first two years of life with acute myeloid leukemia, due to receive a stem cell transplant.

This clonotype was picked up many times. This sequence joins TRBV7-9 and TRBJ2-7; D not certain. The germline gives CDR1 SEHNR, CDR2 FQNEAQ (reference sequence). The length of the CDR3 is 13 residues. V lost 5 bases and J 6 bases, leaving 14 bases between the germline ends. CDR3 sequence (DNA): TGTGCCAGCAGCCTAATCTCCGGCGGCGAGCAGTACTTC. This encodes CASSLISGGEQYF.

The gene calls are TRBV4-1 and TRBJ2-1; 8 bases are a match to TRBD2. CDR1 is MGHRA and CDR2 is YSYEKL in the germline V gene. V was clipped by 1 base and J by 6 bases; unmatched bases: 8. The CDR3 consists of 16 residues. The CDR3 sequence: CASSQAGGPLRNEQFF. The CDR3 DNA follows: TGCGCCAGCAGCCAAGCGGGAGGGCCCCTCCGCAATGAGCAGTTCTTC.

The chain recombines TRBV4-2 with TRBJ1-4; D is uncertain. CDR1 LGHNA and CDR2 YNFKEQ come from the germline V gene. CDR3 length: 14 residues. V was pared by 0 bases and J by 6 bases, with 8 bases between. The CDR3 is CASSQESDDEKLFF. The CDR3 DNA is TGTGCCAGCAGCCAAGAGTCGGACGATGAAAAACTGTTTTTT.

CDR3 sequence (DNA): TGTGCCAGCAGTTTAGACGGTTTTGGGGAGACCCAGTACTTC. It encodes CASSLDGFGETQYF. The chain links TRBV6-5 to TRBJ2-5; D remains unclear. V was pared by 4 bases and J by 5 bases, with 14 bases between. The CDR3 extends over 14 amino acids. Germline values: CDR1 MNHEY, CDR2 SVGAGI.

This clonotype has a count of ten or more. V usage is TRBV7-2 and J usage is TRBJ1-1, with 9 bases aligning to TRBD1. Germline V CDR1 and CDR2: SGHTA, FQGNSA. The V segment lost 5 bases and the J segment 5 bases; nucleotides outside the gene matches: 6. There are 14 residues in the CDR3. CDR3 region: CASSPGTGRTEAFF. The CDR3 bases are TGTGCCAGCAGCCCGGGGACAGGGAGGACTGAAGCTTTCTTT.

The sample holds many counts of this clonotype. The chain is built from TRBV19 and TRBJ1-1, with D perhaps TRBD1 (5 bases). The V gene lost 3 bases and the J gene lost 4 bases, with 9 bases spanning the gap. Germline V gives CDR1 LNHDA, CDR2 SQIVND (reference sequence). This CDR3 comprises 13 residues. The CDR3 region has the DNA TGTGCCAGTAGTATCCGGGGGGGCACTGAAGCTTTCTTT. It encodes CASSIRGGTEAFF.

This clonotype was recorded at least ten times. The J gene is TRBJ2-3, the V gene TRBV11-1; D perhaps matches TRBD1 (6 bases). The germline V and J ends were trimmed by 5 bases and 2 bases, with 11 bases remaining between them. The CDR3 runs to 14 residues. The germline CDR1 and CDR2 sequences are SGHAT and FQDESV (reference sequence). The CDR3 DNA follows: TGTGCCAGCAGCCTTGGACAGTTCACAGATACGCAGTATTTT. It translates to CASSLGQFTDTQYF.

This clonotype showed up many times. The gene calls are TRBV5-1 and TRBJ2-1; D unresolved. Germline CDR1 SGHRS, CDR2 YFSETQ. The CDR3 contains 13 residues. With 0 bases removed from V and 7 bases from J, the gap between germline ends came to 8 bases. The CDR3: CASSLAEGNEQFF. The CDR3 DNA sequence: TGCGCCAGCAGCTTGGCCGAAGGGAATGAGCAGTTCTTC.

Regarding this clonotype: The junction departs from the called germline gene at one end, perhaps through a read error. The chain recombines TRBV27 with TRBJ1-5; D not resolved. This CDR3 comprises 15 residues. CDR1 is MNHEY, CDR2 SMNVEV, per germline (reference sequence). CDR3 residues: CASGFGTHPNQPQHF. The CDR3 nucleotides are TGTGCCAGCGGTTTCGGTACCCATCCCAATCAGCCCCAGCATTTT.

This clonotype came up many times. This chain connects TRBV21-1 to TRBJ1-1. TRBV21-1 is a recognized pseudogene. This CDR3 region has 20 residues. The CDR3 reads CASSKEFGGHCEGRWTEAFF. The CDR3 DNA is TGTGCCAGCAGCAAAGAGTTTGGAGGGCATTGCGAAGGGAGATGGACTGAAGCTTTCTTT.